This paragraph reports one TCR beta chain. These data are taken from a study of blood T cell repertoires in COVID-19. About the study: There were acute and convalescent COVID-19 samples, and they came from the United States, Italy and Spain. T cells, B-cell-depleted T cells, or PBMCs supplied cDNA or gDNA.

The germline V gene has CDR1 MGHRA and CDR2 YSYEKL. Trimming cost V 3 bases and J 5 bases; bases outside gene matches: 15. This CDR3 has 18 residues. Authors' analysis steps: Amplifying reference gene primers gave estimates of nucleated cell counts. Only in-frame clones appear in the TCRdb table, and some are missing; sequencing was by immunoSEQ multiplex PCR. That table is the source of V, J and clone size, and D and trimming were worked out from the DNA. This sample has approximately 150,000 clones, with 60% to 85% found just once. Sequences were obtained from peripheral blood. The J gene is TRBJ2-3, the V gene TRBV4-1, with 9 positions matching TRBD2. The receptor comes from a man in his forties or fifties with acute or convalescent COVID-19. CDR3 in amino acids: CASSQAPLAGSPQDTQYF. CDR3 DNA sequence: TGCGCCAGCAGCCAGGCCCCTCTAGCGGGGTCCCCACAAGATACGCAGTATTTT.